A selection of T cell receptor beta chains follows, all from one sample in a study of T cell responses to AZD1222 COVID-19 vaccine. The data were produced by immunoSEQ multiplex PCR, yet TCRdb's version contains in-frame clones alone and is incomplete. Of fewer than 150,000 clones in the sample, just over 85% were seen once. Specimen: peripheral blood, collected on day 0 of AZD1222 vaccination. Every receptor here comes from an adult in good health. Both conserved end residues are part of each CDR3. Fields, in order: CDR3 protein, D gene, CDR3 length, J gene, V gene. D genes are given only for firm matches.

CASSSQETQYF | . | 11 | TRBJ2-5 | TRBV6-5
CASSLDGGNQPQHF | . | 14 | TRBJ1-5 | TRBV5-1
CASSLSSGSNEQFF | TRBD2 | 14 | TRBJ2-1 | TRBV7-3
CASSSTDYGNTIYF | . | 14 | TRBJ1-3 | TRBV6-5
CASSEGGYTF | . | 10 | TRBJ1-2 | TRBV19
CASSKQILGHEQYF | . | 14 | TRBJ2-7 | TRBV28
CATSRDAGSPLHF | . | 13 | TRBJ1-6 | TRBV15
CAPPERRESPYQPQHF | . | 16 | TRBJ1-5 | TRBV27
CASSLWQAGANGELFF | TRBD2 | 16 | TRBJ2-2 | TRBV28
CASSKDWAMGEQYF | . | 14 | TRBJ2-7 | TRBV5-1
CASSTGTGGYTF | TRBD1 | 12 | TRBJ1-2 | TRBV12-3/TRBV12-4
CASSPDTTEEQFF | . | 13 | TRBJ2-1 | TRBV11-2
CASSLSYTEAFF | . | 12 | TRBJ1-1 | TRBV28
CASSHGTGSTEAFF | TRBD1 | 14 | TRBJ1-1 | TRBV4-3
CASSLIAGGRKETQYF | TRBD2 | 16 | TRBJ2-5 | TRBV28
CASSPKRTGPNYGYTF | TRBD1 | 16 | TRBJ1-2 | TRBV18
CASGSGFGETQYF | . | 13 | TRBJ2-5 | TRBV6-5
CATRQGGEKLFF | . | 12 | TRBJ1-4 | TRBV15
CASSPRQGQTSPLHF | TRBD1 | 15 | TRBJ1-6 | TRBV7-2
CASSEDRVNNQPQHF | . | 15 | TRBJ1-5 | TRBV6-1
CAWRAIGQGNEKLFF | TRBD1 | 15 | TRBJ1-4 | TRBV30
CASSRWGTDTQYF | . | 13 | TRBJ2-3 | TRBV12-3/TRBV12-4
CASSQVAGEREQYF | TRBD2 | 14 | TRBJ2-7 | TRBV3-1/TRBV3-2
CASMKGTEAFF | . | 11 | TRBJ1-1 | TRBV28